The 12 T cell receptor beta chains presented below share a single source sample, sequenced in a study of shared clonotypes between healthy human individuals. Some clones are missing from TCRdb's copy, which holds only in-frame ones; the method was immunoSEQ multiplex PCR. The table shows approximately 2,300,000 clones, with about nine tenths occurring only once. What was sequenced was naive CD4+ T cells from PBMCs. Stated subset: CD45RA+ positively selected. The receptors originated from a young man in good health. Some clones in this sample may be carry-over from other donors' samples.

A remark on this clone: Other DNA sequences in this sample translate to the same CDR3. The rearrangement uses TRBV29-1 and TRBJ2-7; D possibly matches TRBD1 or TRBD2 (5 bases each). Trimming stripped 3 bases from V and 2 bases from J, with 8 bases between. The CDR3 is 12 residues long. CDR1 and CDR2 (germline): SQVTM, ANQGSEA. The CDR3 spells CSVDGGPYEQYF. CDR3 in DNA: TGCAGCGTTGATGGGGGACCCTACGAGCAGTACTTC.

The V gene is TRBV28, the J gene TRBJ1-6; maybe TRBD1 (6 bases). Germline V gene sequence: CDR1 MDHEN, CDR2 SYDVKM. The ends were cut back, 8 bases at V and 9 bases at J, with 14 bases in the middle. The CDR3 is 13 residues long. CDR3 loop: CASVGQGTSPLHF. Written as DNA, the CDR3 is TGTGCCAGCGTGGGTCAGGGGACTTCACCCCTCCACTTT.

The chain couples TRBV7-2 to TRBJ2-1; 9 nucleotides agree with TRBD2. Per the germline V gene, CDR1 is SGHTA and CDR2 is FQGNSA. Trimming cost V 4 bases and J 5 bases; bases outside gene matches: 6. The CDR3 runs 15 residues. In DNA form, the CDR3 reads TGTGCCAGCAGCTCACAGGGACTAGCAGACAATGAGCAGTTCTTC. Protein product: CASSSQGLADNEQFF.

The CDR3 here is CASSFPSVTSGNTIYF. The CDR3 DNA reads TGTGCCAGCAGCTTCCCTTCGGTAACCTCTGGAAACACCATATATTTT. The genes are TRBV5-6 and TRBJ1-3, with D unresolved. Germline CDR1 and CDR2: SGHDT and YYEEEE. Trimming removed 2 bases at V and 0 bases at J, with 12 bases between. This CDR3 contains 16 residues.

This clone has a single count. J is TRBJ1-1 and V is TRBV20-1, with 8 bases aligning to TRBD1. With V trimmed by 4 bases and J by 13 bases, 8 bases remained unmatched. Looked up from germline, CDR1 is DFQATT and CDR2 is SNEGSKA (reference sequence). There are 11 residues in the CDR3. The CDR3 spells CSAISDREGFF. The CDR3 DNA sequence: TGCAGTGCTATTTCGGACAGGGAGGGTTTCTTT.

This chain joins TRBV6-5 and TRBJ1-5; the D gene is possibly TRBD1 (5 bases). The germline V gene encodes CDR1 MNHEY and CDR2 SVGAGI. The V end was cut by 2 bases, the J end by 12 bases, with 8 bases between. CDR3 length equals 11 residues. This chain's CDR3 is CASSYLGHQHF. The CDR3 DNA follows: TGTGCCAGCAGTTACCTGGGGCACCAGCATTTT.

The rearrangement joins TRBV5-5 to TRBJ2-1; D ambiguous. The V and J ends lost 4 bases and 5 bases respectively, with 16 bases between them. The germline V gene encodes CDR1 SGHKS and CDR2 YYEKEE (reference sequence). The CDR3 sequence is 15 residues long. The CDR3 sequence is CASSINWGKNNEQFF. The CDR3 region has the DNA TGTGCCAGCAGCATAAACTGGGGAAAGAACAATGAGCAGTTCTTC. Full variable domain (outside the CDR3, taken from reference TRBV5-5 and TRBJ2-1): DAGVTQSPTHLIKTRGQQVTLRCSPISGHKSVSWYQQVLGQGPQFIFQYYEKEERGRGNFPDRFSARQFPNYSSELNVNALLLGDSALYLCASSINWGKNNEQFFGPGTRLTVL.

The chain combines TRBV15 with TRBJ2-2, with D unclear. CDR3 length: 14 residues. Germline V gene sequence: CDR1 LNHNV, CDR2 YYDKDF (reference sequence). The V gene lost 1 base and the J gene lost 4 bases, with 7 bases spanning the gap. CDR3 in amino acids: CATSRVGFTGELFF. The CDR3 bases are TGTGCCACCAGCAGAGTCGGGTTCACCGGGGAGCTGTTTTTT.

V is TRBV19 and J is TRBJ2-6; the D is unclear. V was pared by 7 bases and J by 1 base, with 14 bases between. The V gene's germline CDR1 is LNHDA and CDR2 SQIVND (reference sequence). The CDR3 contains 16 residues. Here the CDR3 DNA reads TGTGCCAGTACCCAACCCCTCGGATCTGGGGCCAACGTCCTGACTTTC. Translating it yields CASTQPLGSGANVLTF.

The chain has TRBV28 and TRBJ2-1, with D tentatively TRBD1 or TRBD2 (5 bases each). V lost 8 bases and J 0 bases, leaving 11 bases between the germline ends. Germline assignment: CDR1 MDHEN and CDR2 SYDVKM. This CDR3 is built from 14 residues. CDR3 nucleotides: TGTGCCAGCCACGGGACGCGCTCCTACAATGAGCAGTTCTTC. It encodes CASHGTRSYNEQFF.

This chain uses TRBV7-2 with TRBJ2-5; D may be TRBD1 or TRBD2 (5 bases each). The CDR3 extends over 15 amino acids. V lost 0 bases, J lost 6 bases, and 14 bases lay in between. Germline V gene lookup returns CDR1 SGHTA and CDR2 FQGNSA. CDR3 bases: TGTGCCAGCAGCTTAGCAGGGGAGTTTGTGAAGACCCAGTACTTC. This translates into CASSLAGEFVKTQYF.

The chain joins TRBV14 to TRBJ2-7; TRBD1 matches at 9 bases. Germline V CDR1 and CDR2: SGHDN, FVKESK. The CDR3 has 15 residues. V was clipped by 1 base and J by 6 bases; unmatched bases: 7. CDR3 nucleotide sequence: TGTGCCAGCAGCCAAGTCACTTACAGGGGGCTCGAGCAGTACTTC. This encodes CASSQVTYRGLEQYF.